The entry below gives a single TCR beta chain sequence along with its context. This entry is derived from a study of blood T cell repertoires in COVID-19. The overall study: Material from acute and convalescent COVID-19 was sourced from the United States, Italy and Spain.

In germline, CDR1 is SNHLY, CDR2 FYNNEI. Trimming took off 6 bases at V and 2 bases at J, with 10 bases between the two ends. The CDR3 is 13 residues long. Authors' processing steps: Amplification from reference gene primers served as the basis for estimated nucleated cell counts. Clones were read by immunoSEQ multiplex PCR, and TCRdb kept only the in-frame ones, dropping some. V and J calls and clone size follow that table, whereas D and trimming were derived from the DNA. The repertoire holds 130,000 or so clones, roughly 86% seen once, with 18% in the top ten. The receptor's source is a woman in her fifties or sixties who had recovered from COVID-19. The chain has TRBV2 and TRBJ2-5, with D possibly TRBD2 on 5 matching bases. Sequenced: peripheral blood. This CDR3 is CASRLEFQETQYF. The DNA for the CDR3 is TGTGCCAGCAGACTAGAGTTTCAAGAGACCCAGTACTTC.